These 2 T cell receptor beta chains were sequenced from one sample in a study of blood T cell repertoires in COVID-19. This table comes from immunoSEQ multiplex PCR, and its TCRdb copy is limited to in-frame clones, with some not included. The sample lists roughly 300,000 clones, over 75% occurring once. The sequenced material came from PBMCs or T cells enriched from blood (not recorded which). These receptors originate from a woman in her thirties who had recovered from COVID-19.

V is TRBV6-5 and J is TRBJ2-1; 7 bases are shared with TRBD2. The CDR3 runs 14 residues. CDR1 and CDR2 from the germline V gene are MNHEY and SVGAGI. The V and J ends lost 6 bases and 14 bases, in that order; junction bases with no gene match: 16. In DNA form, the CDR3 reads TGTGCCAGCAGGGGGACGGGACTATTTGAGGCGGAGTTCTTC. Translation: CASRGTGLFEAEFF.

The CDR3 nucleotides read TGTGCCAGCAGCTCCACTAGCGGGGGGAACACCGGGGAGCTGTTTTTT. Its protein product is CASSSTSGGNTGELFF. The rearrangement joins TRBV5-4 to TRBJ2-2, with TRBD2 matching over 11 bases. The CDR3 has 16 residues. The V gene end was trimmed by 3 bases and the J gene end by 1 base; junction bases not matched to a gene: 2. Looked up from germline, CDR1 is SGHNT and CDR2 is YYREEE (reference sequence).